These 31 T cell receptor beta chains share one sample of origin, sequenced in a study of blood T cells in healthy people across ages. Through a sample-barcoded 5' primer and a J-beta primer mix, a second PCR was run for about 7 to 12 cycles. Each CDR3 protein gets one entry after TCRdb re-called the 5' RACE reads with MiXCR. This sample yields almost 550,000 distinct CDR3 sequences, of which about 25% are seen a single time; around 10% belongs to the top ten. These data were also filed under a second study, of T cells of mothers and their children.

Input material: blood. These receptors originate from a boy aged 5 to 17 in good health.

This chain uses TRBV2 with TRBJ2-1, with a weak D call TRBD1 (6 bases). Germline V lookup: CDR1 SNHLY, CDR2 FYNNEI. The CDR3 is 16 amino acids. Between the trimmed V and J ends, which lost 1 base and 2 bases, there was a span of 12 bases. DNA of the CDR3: TGTGCCAGCAGTGAAGGGGGGCTAGCCCCCTACAATGAGCAGTTCTTC. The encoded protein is CASSEGGLAPYNEQFF.

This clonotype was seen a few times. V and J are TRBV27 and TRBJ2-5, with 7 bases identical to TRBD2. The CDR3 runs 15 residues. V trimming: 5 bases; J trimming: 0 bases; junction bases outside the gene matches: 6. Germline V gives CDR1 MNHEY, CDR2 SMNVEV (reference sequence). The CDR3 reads CASSRGRGNQETQYF. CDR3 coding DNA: TGTGCCAGCAGTCGGGGGAGGGGAAACCAAGAGACCCAGTACTTC.

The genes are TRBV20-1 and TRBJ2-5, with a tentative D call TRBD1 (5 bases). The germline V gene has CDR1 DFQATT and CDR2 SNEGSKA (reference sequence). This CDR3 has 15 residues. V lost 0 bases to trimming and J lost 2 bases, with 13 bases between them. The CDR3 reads CSARDPWGPQETQYF. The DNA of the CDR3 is TGCAGTGCTAGAGATCCCTGGGGCCCTCAAGAGACCCAGTACTTC.

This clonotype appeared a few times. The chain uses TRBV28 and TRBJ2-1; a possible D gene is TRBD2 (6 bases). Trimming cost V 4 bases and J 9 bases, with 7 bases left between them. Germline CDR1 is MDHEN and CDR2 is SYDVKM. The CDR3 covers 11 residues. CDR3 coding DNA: TGTGCCAGCAGTTCGGGACTTGAGCAGTTCTTC. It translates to CASSSGLEQFF.

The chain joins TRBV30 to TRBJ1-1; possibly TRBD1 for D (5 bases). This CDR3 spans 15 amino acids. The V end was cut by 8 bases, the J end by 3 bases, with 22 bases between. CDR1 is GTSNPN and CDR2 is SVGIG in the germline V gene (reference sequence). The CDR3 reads CARTQWGSPHTEAFF. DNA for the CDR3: TGTGCCCGGACTCAATGGGGCAGTCCCCACACTGAAGCTTTCTTT.

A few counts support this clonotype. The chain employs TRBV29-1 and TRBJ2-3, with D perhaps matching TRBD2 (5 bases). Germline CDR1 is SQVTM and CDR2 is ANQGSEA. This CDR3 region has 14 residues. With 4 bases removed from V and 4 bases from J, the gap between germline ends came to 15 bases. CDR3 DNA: TGCAGCGTTGTATGGGCTAGCAGTGCAGATACGCAGTATTTT. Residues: CSVVWASSADTQYF.

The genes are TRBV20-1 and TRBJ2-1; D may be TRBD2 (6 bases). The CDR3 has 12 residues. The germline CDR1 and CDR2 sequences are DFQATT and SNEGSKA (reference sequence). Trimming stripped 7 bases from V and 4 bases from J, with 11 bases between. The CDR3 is CSGLAKYNEQFF. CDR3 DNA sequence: TGCAGTGGGCTAGCGAAGTACAATGAGCAGTTCTTC.

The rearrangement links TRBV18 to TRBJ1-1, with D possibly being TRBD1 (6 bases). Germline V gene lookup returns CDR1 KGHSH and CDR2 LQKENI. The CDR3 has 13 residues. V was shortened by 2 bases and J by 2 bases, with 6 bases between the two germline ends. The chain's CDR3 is CASSPGTNTEAFF. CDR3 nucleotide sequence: TGTGCCAGCTCACCAGGGACAAACACTGAAGCTTTCTTT.

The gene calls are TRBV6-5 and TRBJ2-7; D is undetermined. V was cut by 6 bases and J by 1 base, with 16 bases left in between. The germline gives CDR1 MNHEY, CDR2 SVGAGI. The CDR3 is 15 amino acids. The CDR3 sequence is CASRSPVRGSYEQYF. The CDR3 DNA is TGTGCCAGCAGGTCCCCGGTTCGCGGTTCCTACGAGCAGTACTTC.

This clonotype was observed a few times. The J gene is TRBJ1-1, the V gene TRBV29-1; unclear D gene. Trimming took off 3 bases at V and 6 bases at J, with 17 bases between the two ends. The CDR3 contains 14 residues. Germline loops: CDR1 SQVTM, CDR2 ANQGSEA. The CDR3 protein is CSVDGVPLKPEAFF. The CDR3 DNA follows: TGCAGCGTTGATGGGGTTCCGCTTAAACCTGAAGCTTTCTTT.

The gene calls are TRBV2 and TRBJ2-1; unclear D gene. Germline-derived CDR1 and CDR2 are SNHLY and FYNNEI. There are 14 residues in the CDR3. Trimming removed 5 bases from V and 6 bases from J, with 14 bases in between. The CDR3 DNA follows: TGTGCCAGCAGTACTGACACGCCGGTCAATGAGCAGTTCTTC. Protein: CASSTDTPVNEQFF.

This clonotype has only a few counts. The CDR3 sequence: CASSQVDRGGNTIYF. Here the CDR3 DNA reads TGTGCCAGCAGCCAAGTTGACAGGGGTGGAAACACCATATATTTT. This sequence joins TRBV3-1 and TRBJ1-3; 8 bases are a match to TRBD1. Germline CDR1 reads LGHDT; CDR2 reads YNNKEL (reference sequence). The V gene end was trimmed by 1 base and the J gene end by 3 bases; junction bases not matched to a gene: 2. The CDR3 length is 15 residues.

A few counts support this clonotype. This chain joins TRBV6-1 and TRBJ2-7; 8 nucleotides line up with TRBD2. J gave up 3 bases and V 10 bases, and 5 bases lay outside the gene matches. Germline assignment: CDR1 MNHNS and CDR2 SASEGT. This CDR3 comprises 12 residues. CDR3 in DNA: TGTGCCACCTGGACTAGCTACTACGAGCAGTACTTC. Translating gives CATWTSYYEQYF.

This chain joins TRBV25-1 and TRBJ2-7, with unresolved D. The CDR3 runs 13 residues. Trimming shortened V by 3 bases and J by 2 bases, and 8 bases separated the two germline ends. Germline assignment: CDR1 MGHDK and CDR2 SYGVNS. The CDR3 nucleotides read TGTGCCAGCAGTGATGTAGCTACCTACGAGCAGTACTTC. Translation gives CASSDVATYEQYF.

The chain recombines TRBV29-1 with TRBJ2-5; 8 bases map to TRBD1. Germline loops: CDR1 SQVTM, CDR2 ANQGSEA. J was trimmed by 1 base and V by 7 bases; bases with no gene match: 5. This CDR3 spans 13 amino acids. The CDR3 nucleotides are TGCAGCGGGCAGGGGGCCGCCCAAGAGACCCAGTACTTC. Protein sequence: CSGQGAAQETQYF.

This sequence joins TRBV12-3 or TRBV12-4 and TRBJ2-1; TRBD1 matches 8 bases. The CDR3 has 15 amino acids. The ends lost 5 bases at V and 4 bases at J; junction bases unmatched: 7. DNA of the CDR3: TGTGCCAGCAGTCCCCGACAGGGGCGTTACAATGAGCAGTTCTTC. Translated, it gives CASSPRQGRYNEQFF.

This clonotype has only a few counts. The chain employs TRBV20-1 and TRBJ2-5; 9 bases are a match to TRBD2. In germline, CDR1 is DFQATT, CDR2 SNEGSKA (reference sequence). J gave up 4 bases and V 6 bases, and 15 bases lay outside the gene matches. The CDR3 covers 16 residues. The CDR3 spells CSARNSREGPPETQYF. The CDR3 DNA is TGCAGTGCACGAAACTCGCGGGAGGGCCCCCCAGAGACCCAGTACTTC.

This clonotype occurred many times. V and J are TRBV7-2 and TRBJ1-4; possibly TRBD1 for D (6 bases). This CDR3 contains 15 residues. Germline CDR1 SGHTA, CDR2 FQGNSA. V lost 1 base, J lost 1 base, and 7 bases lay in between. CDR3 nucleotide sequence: TGTGCCAGCAGCTTAGGAGGGGGAACTAATGAAAAACTGTTTTTT. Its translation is CASSLGGGTNEKLFF.

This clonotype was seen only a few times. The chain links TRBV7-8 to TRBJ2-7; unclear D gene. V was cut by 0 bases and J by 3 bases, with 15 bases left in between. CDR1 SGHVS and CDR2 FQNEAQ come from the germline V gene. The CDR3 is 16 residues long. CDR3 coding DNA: TGTGCCAGCAGCTTAGCTGGAGTTTTCTCTGGCTACGAGCAGTACTTC. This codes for CASSLAGVFSGYEQYF. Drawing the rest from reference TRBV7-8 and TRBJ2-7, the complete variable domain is GAGVSQSPRYKVAKRGQDVALRCDPISGHVSLFWYQQALGQGPEFLTYFQNEAQLDKSGLPSDRFFAERPEGSVSTLKIQRTQQEDSAVYLCASSLAGVFSGYEQYFGPGTRLTVT.

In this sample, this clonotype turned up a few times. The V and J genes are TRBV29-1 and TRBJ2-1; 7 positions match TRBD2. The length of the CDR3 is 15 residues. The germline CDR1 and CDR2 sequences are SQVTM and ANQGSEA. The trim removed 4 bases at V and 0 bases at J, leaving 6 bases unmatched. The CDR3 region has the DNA TGCAGCGTTGTTAGCGGGTGGAGCTCCTACAATGAGCAGTTCTTC. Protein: CSVVSGWSSYNEQFF.

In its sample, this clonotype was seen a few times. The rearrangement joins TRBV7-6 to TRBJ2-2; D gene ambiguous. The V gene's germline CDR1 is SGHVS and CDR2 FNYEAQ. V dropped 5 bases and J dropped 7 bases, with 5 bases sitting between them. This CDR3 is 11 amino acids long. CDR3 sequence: CASSAGGELFF. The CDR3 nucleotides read TGTGCCAGCAGCGCCGGCGGGGAGCTGTTTTTT.

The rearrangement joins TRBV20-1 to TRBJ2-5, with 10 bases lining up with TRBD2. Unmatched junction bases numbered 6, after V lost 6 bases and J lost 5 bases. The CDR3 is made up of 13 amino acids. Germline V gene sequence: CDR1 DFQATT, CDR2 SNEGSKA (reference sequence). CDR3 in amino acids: CSAEREGRETQYF. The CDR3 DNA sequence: TGCAGTGCCGAGCGGGAGGGCCGGGAGACCCAGTACTTC.

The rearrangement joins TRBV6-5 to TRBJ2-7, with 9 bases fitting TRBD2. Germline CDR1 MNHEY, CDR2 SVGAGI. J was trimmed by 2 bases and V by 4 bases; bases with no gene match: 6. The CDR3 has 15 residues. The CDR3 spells CASSWSSGTTYEQYF. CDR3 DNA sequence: TGTGCCAGCAGTTGGTCTAGCGGGACCACCTACGAGCAGTACTTC.

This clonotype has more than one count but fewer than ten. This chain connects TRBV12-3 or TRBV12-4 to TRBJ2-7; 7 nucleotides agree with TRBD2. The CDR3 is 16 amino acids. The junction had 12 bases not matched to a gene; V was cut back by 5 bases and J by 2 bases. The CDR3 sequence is CASSKSTTSGTYEQYF. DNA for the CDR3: TGTGCCAGCAGTAAATCCACAACAAGCGGGACCTACGAGCAGTACTTC.

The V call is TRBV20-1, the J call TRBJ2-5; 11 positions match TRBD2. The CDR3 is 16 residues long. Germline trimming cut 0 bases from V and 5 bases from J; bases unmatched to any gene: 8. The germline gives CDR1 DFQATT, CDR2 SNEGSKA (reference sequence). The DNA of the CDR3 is TGCAGTGCTAGAGAACTAGCGGGAGAGCGGAGGGAGACCCAGTACTTC. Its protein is CSARELAGERRETQYF.

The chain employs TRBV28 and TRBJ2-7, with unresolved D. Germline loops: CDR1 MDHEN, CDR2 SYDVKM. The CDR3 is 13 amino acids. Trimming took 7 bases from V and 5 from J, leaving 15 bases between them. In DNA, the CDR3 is TGTGCCAGCACCCCGACTCCGGTGAACGAGCAGTACTTC. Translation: CASTPTPVNEQYF.

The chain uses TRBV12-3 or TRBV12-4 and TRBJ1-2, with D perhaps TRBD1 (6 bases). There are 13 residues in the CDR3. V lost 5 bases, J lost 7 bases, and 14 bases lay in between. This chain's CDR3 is CASSLGGAGGYTF. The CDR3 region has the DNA TGTGCCAGCAGTCTGGGGGGCGCCGGTGGCTACACCTTC.

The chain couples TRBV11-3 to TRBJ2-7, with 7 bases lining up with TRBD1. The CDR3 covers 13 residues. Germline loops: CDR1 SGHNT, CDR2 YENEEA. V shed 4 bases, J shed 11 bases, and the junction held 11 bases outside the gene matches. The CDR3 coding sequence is TGTGCCAGCAGCTCCGGACAGGCAGGGGAAAAGTACTTC. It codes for CASSSGQAGEKYF.

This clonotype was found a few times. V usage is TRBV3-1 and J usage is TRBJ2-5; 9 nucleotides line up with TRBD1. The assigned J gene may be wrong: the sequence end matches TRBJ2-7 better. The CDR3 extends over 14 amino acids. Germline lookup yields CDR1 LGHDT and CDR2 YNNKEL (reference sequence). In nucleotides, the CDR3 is TGTGCCAGCAGCCAAGAGGGACAGGGCTACGAGCAGTACTTC. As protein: CASSQEGQGYEQYF.

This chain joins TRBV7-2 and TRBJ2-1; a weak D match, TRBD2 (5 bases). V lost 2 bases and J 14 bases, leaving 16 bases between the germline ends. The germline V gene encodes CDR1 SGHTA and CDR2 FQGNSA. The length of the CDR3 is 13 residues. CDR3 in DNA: TGTGCCAGCAGCTTATGGCTGGGCCTGGAGGAGTTCTTC. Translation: CASSLWLGLEEFF.

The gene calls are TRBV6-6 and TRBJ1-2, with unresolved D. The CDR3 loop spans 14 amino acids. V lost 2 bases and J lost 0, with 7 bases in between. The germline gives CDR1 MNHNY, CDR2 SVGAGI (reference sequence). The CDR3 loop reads CASSYRATNYGYTF. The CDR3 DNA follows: TGTGCCAGCAGTTACCGCGCGACTAACTATGGCTACACCTTC.